This is a list of T cell receptor beta chains from one sample in a study of CDR3 diversity in severe acne. MiXCR, run by TCRdb on the PCR reads, gives a single entry per CDR3 protein. The sample holds approximately 79,000 distinct CDR3 sequences, 45% to 50% seen once. Sequenced material: blood. The receptors here all came from a male donor in good health, serving as a control. Both conserved end residues are part of each CDR3. The D gene is left open where the match is weak. Expanded clones are given a class, and other clones once, few, many or no size at all.

>-|TRBJ2-4|many|TRBV2|15
TGTGCCAGCGTTTTCGACACTGTAGCCAAAAACATTCAGTACTTC
CASVFDTVAKNIQYF
>-|TRBJ1-2|-|TRBV20-1|13
TGCAGTGCTAGAGTTCAGAAGGGGGAGGGCTACACCTTC
CSARVQKGEGYTF
>-|TRBJ2-7|-|TRBV5-1|17
-
CASSLGRSYEQYFGQYF
>-|TRBJ2-7|many|TRBV11-2|13
TGTGCCAGCAGCCTGGACAGATCACCCGAGCAGTACTTC
CASSLDRSPEQYF
>TRBD1|TRBJ2-7|-|TRBV25-1|15
TGTGCCAGCAGTGACCCGGGACAGGGGGCAAGGGAGCAGTACTTC
CASSDPGQGAREQYF
>-|TRBJ1-4|few|TRBV29-1|14
TGCAGCGCTTCGAGAGGGGCGAAGAATGAAAAACTGTTTTTT
CSASRGAKNEKLFF
>-|TRBJ1-1|few|TRBV12-3/TRBV12-4|15
TGTGCCAGCAGTAGGGTGGACGTTCGGAACACTGAAGCTTTCTTT
CASSRVDVRNTEAFF
>TRBD1|TRBJ1-1|-|TRBV27|15
TGTGCCAGCAGCCACCGGGACAGAGCTAAGATGGAAGCTTTCTTT
CASSHRDRAKMEAFF
>-|TRBJ1-2|few|TRBV7-2|13
TGTGCCAGCAGCTTCCAAACCGGATATGGCTACACCTTC
CASSFQTGYGYTF
>TRBD2|TRBJ2-7|-|TRBV20-1|12
TGCAGTGCTAGACCAGCGGGGGCCGAGCAGTACTTC
CSARPAGAEQYF
>-|TRBJ2-2|-|TRBV19|15
TGTGCCGTTAACCGGGACGGCCTAAACACCGGGGAGCTGTTTTTT
CAVNRDGLNTGELFF
>TRBD2|TRBJ2-7|-|TRBV5-1|17
TGCGCCAGCAGCTTCGGAGGCAGCGGGAGGGCTCTAGGCGAGCAGTACTTC
CASSFGGSGRALGEQYF
>TRBD1|TRBJ2-7|-|TRBV11-1|16
TGTGCCAACAGCCTCCCAATTGGACAGGGGTTTCGCGAGCAGTACTTC
CANSLPIGQGFREQYF
>-|TRBJ1-2|many|TRBV5-8|13
TGTGCCAGCAGACCCGGGGAGCACTATGGCTACACCTTC
CASRPGEHYGYTF
>-|TRBJ1-6|-|TRBV6-1|13
TGTGCCAGCAATCCGGGACCGAATTCACCCCTCCACTTT
CASNPGPNSPLHF
>-|TRBJ2-5|-|TRBV12-3/TRBV12-4|12
TGTGCCACTGGGCGGGGCGGTCAGACCCAGTACTTC
CATGRGGQTQYF
>-|TRBJ2-7|medium-sized|TRBV9|16
TGTGCCAGCAGCGAAAGAGGGGGGGGGCAGATCTACGAGCAGTACTTC
CASSERGGGQIYEQYF
>-|TRBJ1-5|few|TRBV7-2|14
TGTGCCAGCAGCTTAGGGGGTGATTATCAGCCCCAGCATTTT
CASSLGGDYQPQHF
>-|TRBJ2-3|-|TRBV24-1|15
TGTGCCACCAGTGATCCAGTCGGGACCATTAATACGCAGTATTTT
CATSDPVGTINTQYF
>-|TRBJ2-1|medium-sized|TRBV7-6|15
TGTGCCAGCAGCTTAGGATCGGAATGGGGGAATGAGCAGTTCTTC
CASSLGSEWGNEQFF
>TRBD1|TRBJ2-7|medium-sized|TRBV5-8|13
TGTGCCAGCAGTTTTACAGGGGTGGAAGAGCAGTACTTC
CASSFTGVEEQYF
>TRBD2|TRBJ2-7|many|TRBV10-3|14
TGTGCCATCATGCCTAGCGGGACTCTCTACGAGCAGTACTTC
CAIMPSGTLYEQYF
>-|TRBJ2-5|-|TRBV2|13
TGTGCCAGCGGTGACAGGTTTTTGGAGACCCAGTACTTC
CASGDRFLETQYF
>TRBD1|TRBJ1-5|few|TRBV6-1|14
TGTGCCAGCATCCTACAGGGGTGGGTTCAGCCCCAGCATTTT
CASILQGWVQPQHF
>-|TRBJ2-7|-|TRBV2|12
TGTGCCAGCAGGCTAGACAGCCACGAGCAGTACTTC
CASRLDSHEQYF
>-|TRBJ2-7|many|TRBV28|13
TGTGCACACCGCAGGGATCTCACCTACGAGCAGTACTTC
CAHRRDLTYEQYF
>TRBD1|TRBJ1-1|-|TRBV11-1|17
TGTGCCAGCAGCTTAGCAACAGGGGGTAGTATAGGCACTGAAGCTTTCTTT
CASSLATGGSIGTEAFF
>-|TRBJ2-5|-|TRBV7-3|12
TGTGCCAGTCGGAGCCCCGGGGGGACCCAGTACTTC
CASRSPGGTQYF
>TRBD1|TRBJ1-1|many|TRBV9|14
TGTGCCAGCAGCGTAGGACAGGGTGCCACTGAAGCTTTCTTT
CASSVGQGATEAFF
>-|TRBJ2-7|-|TRBV20-1|11
TGCAGTGTCTTCGTCCTCTACGAGCAGTACTTC
CSVFVLYEQYF
>-|TRBJ2-7|many|TRBV10-3|13
TGTGCCATCAGTGGAGGGGCTAACTACGAGCAGTACTTC
CAISGGANYEQYF
>TRBD2|TRBJ2-7|-|TRBV2|15
TGTGCCAGCAGGGGGACTAGCGGGAGATCCTACGAGCAGTACTTC
CASRGTSGRSYEQYF
>TRBD2|TRBJ2-3|many|TRBV7-6|18
TGTGCCAGCAGCGGACGGGATTGGGGACTAGCGGGTACAGATACGCAGTATTTT
CASSGRDWGLAGTDTQYF
>TRBD1|TRBJ2-1|few|TRBV7-9|14
TGTGCCAGCAGGGACAGGTACAAACGCAATGAGCAGTTCTTC
CASRDRYKRNEQFF
>TRBD2|TRBJ2-7|medium-sized|TRBV7-9|12
TGTGCCAGCAGCTTAGCGGGACTAGCGGAGTACTTC
CASSLAGLAEYF
>-|TRBJ2-5|few|TRBV6-6|12
TGTGCCAGCACCGGTGCCCAAGAGACCCAGTACTTC
CASTGAQETQYF
>TRBD1|TRBJ2-6|-|TRBV5-6|14
TGTGCCAGCAGGACAGGGGGTGGGGCCAACGTCCTGACTTTC
CASRTGGGANVLTF
>-|TRBJ1-5|many|TRBV20-1|15
TGCAGTGCTAGAGATTGGGAGGGAGGCAATCAGCCCCAGCATTTT
CSARDWEGGNQPQHF
>TRBD1|TRBJ2-1|once|TRBV27|14
TGTGCCAGCAGTTCCGGGACAGCTGAGAATGAGCAGTTCTTC
CASSSGTAENEQFF
>TRBD2|TRBJ2-3|-|TRBV19|14
TGTGCCAGTAGACTAGCGGGGGCCAACAATGAGCAGTATTTT
CASRLAGANNEQYF
>-|TRBJ2-2|many|TRBV19|15
TGTGCCAGTGGGCCGGTAACCTATCAGACCGGGGAGCTGTTTTTT
CASGPVTYQTGELFF
>-|TRBJ1-2|few|TRBV4-1|16
TGCGCCAGCAGCCAAGATGGGGGCCGGACTAACTATGGCTACACCTTC
CASSQDGGRTNYGYTF
>TRBD1|TRBJ2-7|-|TRBV20-1|14
TGCAGTGCCAGCTCACAGGGGGCGCGGGACGAGCAGTACTTC
CSASSQGARDEQYF
>TRBD1|TRBJ1-3|-|TRBV5-1|15
TGCGCCAGCAGCGAGGGGGCTACGCCGGGAAACACCATATATTTT
CASSEGATPGNTIYF
>TRBD1|TRBJ1-1|-|TRBV28|14
TGTGCCAGCAGGACCCTCGGGACAGACCCTGAAGCTTTCTTT
CASRTLGTDPEAFF
>-|TRBJ1-2|-|TRBV9|14
TGTGCCAGCAGGGATACCTCGACAGTTTATGGCTACACCTTC
CASRDTSTVYGYTF
>TRBD1|TRBJ2-1|-|TRBV7-9|13
TGTGCCAAACAGGGGGCGAGTGACAATGAGCAGTTCTTC
CAKQGASDNEQFF
>-|TRBJ1-2|many|TRBV29-1|11
TGCAGTGCCCTATCGGCGCGGGGCTACACCTTC
CSALSARGYTF